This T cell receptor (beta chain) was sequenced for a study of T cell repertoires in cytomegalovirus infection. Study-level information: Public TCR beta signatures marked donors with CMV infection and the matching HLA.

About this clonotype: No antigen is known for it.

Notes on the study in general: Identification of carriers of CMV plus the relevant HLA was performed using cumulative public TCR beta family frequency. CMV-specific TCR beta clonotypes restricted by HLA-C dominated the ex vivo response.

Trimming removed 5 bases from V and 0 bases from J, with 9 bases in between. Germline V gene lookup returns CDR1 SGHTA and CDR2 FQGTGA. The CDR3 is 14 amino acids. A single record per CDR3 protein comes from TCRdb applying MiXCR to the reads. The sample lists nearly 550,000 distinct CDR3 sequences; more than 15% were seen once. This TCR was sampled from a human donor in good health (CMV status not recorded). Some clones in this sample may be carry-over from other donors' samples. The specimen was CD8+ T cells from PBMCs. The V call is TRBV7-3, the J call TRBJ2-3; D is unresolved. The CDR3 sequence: CASSVYSSTDTQYF. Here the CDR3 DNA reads TGTGCCAGCAGCGTCTACTCTAGCACAGATACGCAGTATTTT. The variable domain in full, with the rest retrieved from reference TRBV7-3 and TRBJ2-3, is GAGVSQTPSNKVTEKGKYVELRCDPISGHTALYWYRQSLGQGPEFLIYFQGTGAADDSGLPNDRFFAVRPEGSVSTLKIQRTERGDSAVYLCASSVYSSTDTQYFGPGTRLTVL.